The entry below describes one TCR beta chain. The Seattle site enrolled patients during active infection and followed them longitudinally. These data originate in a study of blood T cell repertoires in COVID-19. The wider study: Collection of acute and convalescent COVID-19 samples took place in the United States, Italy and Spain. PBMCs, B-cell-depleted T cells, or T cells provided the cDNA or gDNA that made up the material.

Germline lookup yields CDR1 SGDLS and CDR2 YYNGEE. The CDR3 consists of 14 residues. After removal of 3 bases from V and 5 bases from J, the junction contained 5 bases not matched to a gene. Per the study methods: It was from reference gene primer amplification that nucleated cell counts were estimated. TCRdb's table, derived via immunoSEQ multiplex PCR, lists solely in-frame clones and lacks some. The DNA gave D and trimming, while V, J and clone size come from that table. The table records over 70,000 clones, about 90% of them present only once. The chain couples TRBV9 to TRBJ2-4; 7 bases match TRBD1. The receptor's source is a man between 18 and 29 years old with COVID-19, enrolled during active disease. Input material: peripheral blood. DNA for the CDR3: TGTGCCAGCAGCGGCGGACAGGATCAAAACATTCAGTACTTC. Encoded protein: CASSGGQDQNIQYF.